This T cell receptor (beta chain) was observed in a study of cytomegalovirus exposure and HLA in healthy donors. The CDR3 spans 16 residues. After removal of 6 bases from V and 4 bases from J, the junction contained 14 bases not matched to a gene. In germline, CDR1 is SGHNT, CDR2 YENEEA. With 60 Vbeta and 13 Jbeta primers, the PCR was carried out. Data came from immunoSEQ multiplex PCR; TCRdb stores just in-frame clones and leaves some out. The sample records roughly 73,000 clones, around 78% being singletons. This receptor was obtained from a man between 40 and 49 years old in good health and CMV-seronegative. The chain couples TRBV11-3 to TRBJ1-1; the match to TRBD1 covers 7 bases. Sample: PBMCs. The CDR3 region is CASSRGLGGTFTEAFF. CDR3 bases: TGTGCCAGCAGTAGGGGGCTCGGAGGGACATTCACTGAAGCTTTCTTT.